The 26 T cell receptor beta chains below all came from one sample that was sequenced in a study of metastatic and nonmetastatic thyroid tumors. No treatment of any kind had been given to any patient before thyroid surgery. TCRdb recomputed clones from the PCR reads via MiXCR. The sample carries some 83,000 clones, under 15% recorded once. Sequencing input: tumor tissue. The source is a female donor with papillary thyroid cancer or a benign thyroid nodule (not recorded which). Some clones in this sample may be carry-over from other donors' samples.

This clone was detected ten times or more. This CDR3 is also generated by other DNA sequences in the sample. This chain joins TRBV25-1 and TRBJ1-2; weak D call: TRBD1 (5 bases). The CDR3 runs 13 residues. V shed 1 base and J shed 11 bases, with 14 bases lying between them. Germline CDR1 reads MGHDK; CDR2 reads SYGVNS. CDR3 DNA: TGTGCCAGCAGTGAATGGGGCGACAGCGCGTACACCTTC. The encoded protein is CASSEWGDSAYTF.

As for this clone: This may be a read error: a much more frequent sequence differs by one nucleotide. Distinct nucleotide sequences in the sample also encode this CDR3. The gene calls are TRBV3-1 and TRBJ2-7; D may be TRBD1 or TRBD2 (5 bases each). CDR1 is LGHDT, CDR2 YNNKEL, per germline (reference sequence). This CDR3 contains 14 residues. Trimming removed 3 bases from V and 4 bases from J, with 13 bases in between. CDR3 sequence: CASSQGVGSYEQYF. In DNA, the CDR3 is TGTGCCAGCAGCCAGGGGGTCGGTTCGTACGAGCAGTACTTC.

This clone was detected ten times or more. The chain has TRBV2 and TRBJ1-5; D uncertain. Per the germline V gene, CDR1 is SNHLY and CDR2 is FYNNEI. The V gene lost 7 bases and the J gene lost 0 bases, with 10 bases spanning the gap. The CDR3 sequence is 14 residues long. CDR3: CASNGPFSNQPQHF. CDR3 nucleotides: TGTGCCAGCAACGGACCGTTTAGCAATCAGCCCCAGCATTTT.

This clone was recorded many times. The chain recombines TRBV7-6 with TRBJ2-7, with TRBD2 identical over 8 bases. V shed 5 bases and J 0 bases; nucleotides not matched to a gene: 3. The CDR3 contains 14 residues. CDR1 SGHVS and CDR2 FNYEAQ come from the germline V gene. The CDR3 DNA sequence: TGTGCCAGCAGCCTTAGCGGGATCTCCTACGAGCAGTACTTC. This sequence encodes CASSLSGISYEQYF.

This clone was recorded at least ten times. The chain is built from TRBV5-6 and TRBJ2-3; D not certain. Germline assignment: CDR1 SGHDT and CDR2 YYEEEE. There are 15 residues in the CDR3. Trimming left V 3 bases short and J 0 bases short, with 11 bases between. CDR3 sequence: CASSSDWSSTDTQYF. The CDR3 nucleotides read TGTGCCAGCAGCTCCGACTGGAGTAGCACAGATACGCAGTATTTT.

The V gene is TRBV11-2, the J gene TRBJ2-2; D ambiguous. The CDR3 spans 13 residues. The V gene's germline CDR1 is SGHAT and CDR2 FQNNGV. Trimming removed 4 bases from V and 5 bases from J, with 8 bases in between. The CDR3 nucleotides read TGTGCCAGCAGCTGGGCCACAACCGGGGAGCTGTTTTTT. It translates to CASSWATTGELFF.

A remark on this clone: At one of its ends the junction is not consistent with the germline gene, which may arise from a read error. CDR3 sequence reads: CASRRTLTSGVPIYNERFF. Here the CDR3 DNA reads TGTGCCAGCAGACGTACACTGACTAGTGGAGTACCTATTTACAATGAGCGGTTCTTC. The genes are TRBV12-3 or TRBV12-4 and TRBJ2-1, with D perhaps matching TRBD2 (6 bases). The CDR3 sequence is 19 residues long.

There are many counts of this clone. V gene TRBV12-3 or TRBV12-4 combines with J gene TRBJ2-1; the match to TRBD2 covers 9 bases. V was clipped by 11 bases and J by 8 bases; unmatched bases: 13. The CDR3 has 14 amino acids. CDR3 loop: CAGAGTSTSDEQFF. The CDR3 DNA sequence: TGTGCCGGGGCCGGGACTAGCACTTCAGATGAGCAGTTCTTC.

As regards this clone: A much larger clone lies a single base off, so this may be a read error. The chain employs TRBV7-3 and TRBJ1-1, with D unresolved. The V and J ends lost 6 bases and 8 bases respectively, with 16 bases between them. In germline, CDR1 is SGHTA, CDR2 FQGTGA. The CDR3 runs 13 residues. The CDR3, as DNA: TGTGCCAGCAGTTTGGTGGCCGTCAGGGAAGCTTTCTTT. This translates into CASSLVAVREAFF.

The chain links TRBV7-2 to TRBJ1-1; D gene uncertain. Trimming shortened V by 3 bases and J by 0 bases, and 26 bases separated the two germline ends. Germline CDR1 and CDR2: SGHTA and FQGNSA. The CDR3 runs 20 residues. The CDR3 region is CASSFLPPRVVPPMNTEAFF. The CDR3 nucleotides are TGTGCCAGCAGCTTTCTCCCTCCTCGGGTGGTTCCTCCGATGAACACTGAAGCTTTCTTT.

To note about this clone: This may be a read error: a much more frequent sequence differs by one nucleotide. This sequence joins TRBV2 and TRBJ2-3; weak D call: TRBD2 (5 bases). There are 13 residues in the CDR3. The germline V and J ends were trimmed by 8 bases and 4 bases, with 13 bases remaining between them. CDR1 is SNHLY, CDR2 FYNNEI, per germline. The DNA of the CDR3 is TGTGCCAGCCTCCGGGATGTGTCAGATACGCAGTATTTT. It encodes CASLRDVSDTQYF.

A note on this clone: Just one base apart from a much larger clone, this may be a read error. The CDR3 loop is CASRREALTGELFF. The CDR3 bases are TGTGCCAGCAGACGCGAAGCGTTAACCGGGGAGCTGTTTTTT. This chain joins TRBV5-4 and TRBJ2-2, with unresolved D. V was trimmed by 5 bases and J by 5 bases, leaving 13 bases between them. CDR1 is SGHNT and CDR2 is YYREEE in the germline V gene (reference sequence). This CDR3 region has 14 residues.

This clone appeared many times. The V gene is TRBV2, the J gene TRBJ2-5; perhaps TRBD1 as D (6 bases). CDR1 and CDR2 from the germline V gene are SNHLY and FYNNEI. The CDR3 has 13 amino acids. V lost 7 bases to trimming and J lost 2 bases, with 11 bases between them. The CDR3 coding sequence is TGTGCCAGCAACGGAAGGGGGCAAGAGACCCAGTACTTC. Its protein is CASNGRGQETQYF. The complete variable domain, with remaining parts taken from reference TRBV2 and TRBJ2-5, reads EPEVTQTPSHQVTQMGQEVILRCVPISNHLYFYWYRQILGQKVEFLVSFYNNEISEKSEIFDDQFSVERPDGSNFTLKIRSTKLEDSAMYFCASNGRGQETQYFGPGTRLLVL.

This clone was observed a handful of times. The V and J genes are TRBV19 and TRBJ1-6; 9 nucleotides match TRBD1. Germline loops: CDR1 LNHDA, CDR2 SQIVND (reference sequence). V gave up 7 bases and J gave up 6 bases; unmatched junction bases: 4. The CDR3 sequence is 14 residues long. This chain's CDR3 is CASTDRGFNSPLHF. Written as DNA, the CDR3 is TGTGCCAGTACCGACAGGGGGTTTAATTCACCCCTCCACTTT.

This clone has ten or more counts. The chain employs TRBV7-8 and TRBJ1-4, with D hard to call. The CDR3 loop spans 11 amino acids. Between the trimmed V and J ends, which lost 5 bases and 12 bases, there was a span of 10 bases. Germline loops: CDR1 SGHVS, CDR2 FQNEAQ. In DNA form, the CDR3 reads TGTGCCAGCAGCGAGCAGAAGGAACTGTTTTTT. The encoded protein is CASSEQKELFF. The full variable domain, rest sourced from reference TRBV7-8 and TRBJ1-4, is GAGVSQSPRYKVAKRGQDVALRCDPISGHVSLFWYQQALGQGPEFLTYFQNEAQLDKSGLPSDRFFAERPEGSVSTLKIQRTQQEDSAVYLCASSEQKELFFGSGTQLSVL.

The table lists this clone with many counts. The J gene is TRBJ2-1, the V gene TRBV5-6, with 7 bases lining up with TRBD2. J lost 4 bases, V lost 1 base, and 8 bases had no gene match. Germline values: CDR1 SGHDT, CDR2 YYEEEE. The CDR3 spans 16 residues. CDR3: CASSLFQRDFYNEQFF. CDR3 bases: TGTGCCAGCAGCTTGTTCCAGCGGGATTTTTACAATGAGCAGTTCTTC.

This clone was seen repeatedly, ten times or more. The chain uses TRBV5-1 and TRBJ1-5; possibly TRBD1 for D (5 bases). The CDR3 totals 14 residues. With 1 base removed from V and 7 bases from J, the gap between germline ends came to 12 bases. The V gene's germline CDR1 is SGHRS and CDR2 YFSETQ. CDR3 DNA: TGCGCCAGCAGCTTGCGGGGCATCGGGCAGCCCCAGCATTTT. Encoded protein: CASSLRGIGQPQHF.

The chain's CDR3 is CASSFPGGNTDTQYF. The CDR3 DNA sequence: TGTGCCAGCAGCTTCCCGGGAGGGAACACAGATACGCAGTATTTT. The chain carries TRBV11-3 and TRBJ2-3; TRBD2 matches at 8 bases. Germline loops: CDR1 SGHNT, CDR2 YENEEA. This CDR3 has 15 amino acids. J gave up 2 bases and V 3 bases, and 4 bases lay outside the gene matches.

At least ten counts were recorded for this clone. The chain recombines TRBV10-3 with TRBJ2-3; 10 bases line up with TRBD2. CDR1 is ENHRY, CDR2 SYGVKD, per germline. V lost 3 bases, J lost 3 bases, and 15 bases stayed unmatched. The CDR3 consists of 19 residues. The CDR3 nucleotides read TGTGCCATCAGTGAAGTCGTCCTCGGGCTAGCGGGAGTTACAGATACGCAGTATTTT. Amino acids: CAISEVVLGLAGVTDTQYF.

This clone showed up many times. The CDR3: CASSLSPASTDTQYF. Here the CDR3 DNA reads TGCGCCAGCAGCTTGTCTCCGGCTAGCACAGATACGCAGTATTTT. The chain carries TRBV5-1 and TRBJ2-3; D unresolved. The germline V and J ends were trimmed by 1 base and 0 bases, with 9 bases remaining between them. The CDR3 consists of 15 residues. The germline CDR1 and CDR2 sequences are SGHRS and YFSETQ.

This clone was seen only once. This chain joins TRBV20-1 and TRBJ2-5; a possible D gene is TRBD2 (6 bases). V shed 3 bases and J shed 5 bases, with 10 bases lying between them. Germline assignment: CDR1 DFQATT and CDR2 SNEGSKA (reference sequence). The length of the CDR3 is 12 residues. CDR3 loop: CSASGGVETQYF. CDR3 nucleotides: TGCAGTGCTAGCGGAGGGGTGGAGACCCAGTACTTC.

This clone was recorded many times. The CDR3 is CASSREVFTYNEQFF. As DNA, the CDR3 is TGTGCCAGCAGTAGAGAGGTCTTTACCTACAATGAGCAGTTCTTC. The chain combines TRBV2 with TRBJ2-1; no firm D call. V was pared by 5 bases and J by 2 bases, with 13 bases between. The germline V gene encodes CDR1 SNHLY and CDR2 FYNNEI. The CDR3 has 15 amino acids.

This clone has at least ten counts. The J gene is TRBJ2-7, the V gene TRBV20-1; D tentatively reads TRBD1 or TRBD2 (5 bases each). Trimming removed 6 bases at V and 3 bases at J, with 21 bases between. Germline V CDR1 and CDR2: DFQATT, SNEGSKA (reference sequence). CDR3 length equals 15 residues. The CDR3 loop reads CSAEVSRRQGYEQYF. CDR3 nucleotide sequence: TGCAGTGCGGAAGTTAGCCGGAGGCAGGGCTACGAGCAGTACTTC.

This clone was detected many times. The chain is built from TRBV5-1 and TRBJ1-1; D might be TRBD1 (6 bases). V was shortened by 4 bases and J by 4 bases, with 17 bases between the two germline ends. CDR1 and CDR2 from the germline V gene are SGHRS and YFSETQ. The CDR3 sequence is 15 residues long. CDR3 nucleotide sequence: TGCGCCAGCAGCCCACCACAGGGCCAGCTCACTGAAGCTTTCTTT. Its translation: CASSPPQGQLTEAFF. Combining the CDR3 with reference TRBV5-1 and TRBJ1-1 gives the whole variable domain KAGVTQTPRYLIKTRGQQVTLSCSPISGHRSVSWYQQTPGQGLQFLFEYFSETQRNKGNFPGRFSGRQFSNSRSEMNVSTLELGDSALYLCASSPPQGQLTEAFFGQGTRLTVV.

This clone has a count of ten or more. V is TRBV6-1 and J is TRBJ2-7; D may match TRBD1 or TRBD2 (5 bases each). The CDR3 contains 12 residues. The V gene's germline CDR1 is MNHNS and CDR2 SASEGT. V was trimmed by 10 bases and J by 6 bases, leaving 16 bases between them. CDR3 sequence (DNA): TGTGCCACCAAGACAGCCGAGGGCGAGCAGTACTTC. Translated, it gives CATKTAEGEQYF.

This clone was picked up a small number of times. It may be a read error: a sequence one base away is much more abundant. The rearrangement uses TRBV19 and TRBJ2-7; TRBD1 matches 10 bases. V shed 5 bases, J shed 7 bases, and the junction held 11 bases outside the gene matches. Germline-derived CDR1 and CDR2 are LNHDA and SQIVND (reference sequence). This CDR3 is built from 15 residues. The CDR3 loop reads CASSGGTGAYREQYF. The CDR3 DNA is TGTGCCAGTAGTGGTGGGACAGGGGCATATCGGGAGCAGTACTTC.